This TCR beta chain was retrieved from a study of T cells in localized non-small cell lung cancer (dated by TCRdb to between 2020 and 2021). As for the study more broadly: The study analyzed T cell repertoires of 236 early-stage NSCLC patients, comparing tumors and uninvolved tumor-adjacent lungs. The mean age of the NSCLC patients was just over 65 years, with approximately 130 men and around 99 women. The cohort was made up of 200 to 250 treatment-naive NSCLC patients whose localized lung tumors had been resected. The study at large found these results: The highest T cell clonality was observed in uninvolved tumor-adjacent lung, where clonality exceeded that of tumor, suggesting that antigenic responses were more focused in uninvolved tumor-adjacent lung. Multi-region tumor sequencing was not performed, so intratumor heterogeneity could not be excluded. Higher T cell density in blood was associated with longer overall survival, whereas higher clonality in adjacent lung was associated with shorter survival. A median of roughly 50 of the top 100 tumor clones turned up in the paired uninvolved adjacent lung, and around 27 of those clones also ranked among the top 100 of that same adjacent lung. Because the study design was exploratory, TCR variables were selected using unadjusted p-values without false-discovery rate correction.

With respect to this clone: Its antigen is unknown. No clone much larger than this one lies a single base away; base qualities are absent.

At diagnosis, tumor, uninvolved tumor-adjacent lung and peripheral blood were collected and then preserved as a mix of FFPE and fresh-frozen material. For TCR repertoire profiling, blood samples were analyzed as peripheral blood mononuclear cells. Including the terminal cysteine and phenylalanine, the CDR3 comprises 15 residues. Only the CDR3 region is kept as DNA, spanning 45 bases read in frame from base 1. The germline ends are 10 bases apart after V is trimmed by 0 bases and J by 1 base. Looking up the germline V gene (reference sequence) yields CDR1 LNHNV and CDR2 YYDKDF. The immunoSEQ Assay was used to sequence TCR beta CDR3 regions from DNA. In the original analysis: T cell density was computed as TCR beta template counts normalized to usable DNA estimated by amplifying housekeeping genes. The preseqR package was used to estimate richness by extrapolating to 400,000 templates for PBMC samples and to 120,000 templates for tissue samples. Clonality was defined by subtracting Pielou's evenness from one. To identify tissue-enriched TCRs, differential abundance testing was run on productive amino-acid clonotypes with a minimum total count of 5 and an alpha of 0.1. The Jaccard Index and the Morisita Overlap Index were used to measure repertoire overlap between compartments. GLIPH grouped TCR beta CDR3s together with public tetramer-defined viral CDR3s, and a viral motif had to include at least three viral sequences and show V-gene enrichment. Held by TCRdb, this immuneACCESS table contains in-frame sequences only and omits some clones. Under half of the omission traces to an unresolved V gene where checked; the cause of the rest is unknown. Clonal size and the V and J genes are those of that table, whereas D and trimming came from the DNA. Present in this sample are about 54,000 clones, around four fifths of which were seen just once. 20% of the sample comes from the top ten.

The clonotype was recovered from a female donor over 55 with stage II squamous cell lung carcinoma. This receptor chain uses TRBV15 and TRBJ2-7; no D gene is confidently identified. The sample consisted of peripheral blood, taken before any cancer treatment. The encoded CDR3 is CATSRDLGTSYEQYF. In nucleotide form, the sequence is TGTGCCACCAGCAGAGATTTAGGAACATCCTACGAGCAGTACTTC.